Listed below are T cell receptor beta chains from one sample, sequenced in a study of cytomegalovirus exposure and HLA in healthy donors. Assay used: immunoSEQ multiplex PCR; TCRdb lists only in-frame clones, some missing. The data contain some 120,000 clones, roughly 81% of them singletons. The sample taken for sequencing was PBMCs. These receptors all come from a woman in her 30s in good health and CMV-seronegative. Both conserved end residues are part of each CDR3. The order of the fields is V gene, clone size, D gene, J gene, CDR3 DNA, CDR3 protein. The D gene is left open where the match is weak. Clone size appears in some rows only: once, few, many, or a class for an expanded clone.

TRBV5-1	.	TRBD2	TRBJ2-1	TGCGCCAGCAGCTTGGCATCGCAGGGACTAGCGGGAGGAACCTACAATGAGCAGTTCTTC	CASSLASQGLAGGTYNEQFF
TRBV6-5	.	.	TRBJ2-7	TGTGCCAGCAGTTACCGGGGTACCACCTACGAGCAGTACTTC	CASSYRGTTYEQYF
TRBV18	.	.	TRBJ1-1	TGTGCCAGCTCCCTGACAGGACGTAAGAACACTGAAGCTTTCTTT	CASSLTGRKNTEAFF
TRBV7-9	.	TRBD1	TRBJ1-2	TGTGCCAGCAGCCCCGGGACAGGGTATGGCTACACCTTC	CASSPGTGYGYTF
TRBV29-1	.	TRBD1	TRBJ1-4	TGCAGCGCCTCTTGGGGGACAGTCTTTAATGAAAAACTGTTTTTT	CSASWGTVFNEKLFF
TRBV6-5	.	.	TRBJ1-3	TGTGCCAGCAGTTACCGTAGGGAGTTCAGAGGAAACACCATATATTTT	CASSYRREFRGNTIYF
TRBV30	.	.	TRBJ1-2	TGTGCCTGGAGGGTGCCTCCAGGACGGGGAACTTCTAACTATGGCTACACCTTC	CAWRVPPGRGTSNYGYTF
TRBV10-2	.	TRBD1	TRBJ1-5	TGCGCCAGCAGAACAGGGGGAGGCAATCAGCCCCAGCATTTT	CASRTGGGNQPQHF
TRBV7-3	.	.	TRBJ1-2	TGTGCCAGCAGCCCATCGGGACGGGGGGCAGCGGGCTACACCTTC	CASSPSGRGAAGYTF
TRBV6-5	.	.	TRBJ2-7	TGTGCCAGCGGGGCCGGCCACGAGCAGTACTTC	CASGAGHEQYF
TRBV6-1	.	TRBD2	TRBJ2-7	TGTGCCAGCAGCCGTGGGGGGGACTCCTACGAGCAGTACTTC	CASSRGGDSYEQYF
TRBV9	few	TRBD2	TRBJ2-7	TGTGCCAGCAGCGTAGTACCGGGAGGGTCCGAGCAGTACTTC	CASSVVPGGSEQYF
TRBV6-4	.	TRBD2	TRBJ2-3	TGTGCCAGCAGTGACCTAGCGGGGAGGAAGGATACGCAGTATTTT	CASSDLAGRKDTQYF
TRBV2	once	.	TRBJ1-2	TGTGCCAGCTTCCTTAGCACGGTAAACTATGGCTACACCTTC	CASFLSTVNYGYTF
TRBV2	.	TRBD2	TRBJ2-7	TGTGCCAGCAGTGGGAGTCTAGCGGGACGCGAGCAGTACTTC	CASSGSLAGREQYF
TRBV5-1	few	TRBD2	TRBJ2-5	TGCGCCAGCAGAGCGGGGGGCCCCTTGGAGACCCAGTACTTC	CASRAGGPLETQYF
TRBV5-3	.	TRBD2	TRBJ2-7	TGTGCCAGAAGGAGGGACTACTCCTACGAGCAGTACTTC	CARRRDYSYEQYF
TRBV19	.	TRBD2	TRBJ2-1	TGTGCCAGTAGTATAGGTAAGACTAGCGGGAGGTGGGGCTCCTACAATGAGCAGTTCTTC	CASSIGKTSGRWGSYNEQFF
TRBV11-2	.	.	TRBJ2-7	TGTGCCAGCAGCTTAGGCTCAGCGAATCCCTACGAGCAGTACTTC	CASSLGSANPYEQYF
TRBV11-3	.	TRBD2	TRBJ2-5	TGTGCCAGCAGCCGGGGGGGAAACCAAGAGACCCAGTACTTC	CASSRGGNQETQYF
TRBV9	.	.	TRBJ1-2	TGTGCCAGCAGCGACGGAGCCTATGGCTACACCTTC	CASSDGAYGYTF
TRBV7-3	.	.	TRBJ2-1	TGTGCCAGCAGCTTAACGTATAACACCGAGGGATTCTTC	CASSLTYNTEGFF
TRBV27	.	.	TRBJ1-2	TGTGCCAGCAGTTTAAGGGGGTTTACTGGCTACACCTTC	CASSLRGFTGYTF
TRBV6-5	.	.	TRBJ1-6	TGTGCCAGCAGTTACAGACGGGTTAATTCACCCCTCCACTTT	CASSYRRVNSPLHF
TRBV5-6	.	TRBD1	TRBJ2-5	TGTGCCAGCAGCCTAAGAGGACAGGGGATGGAGACCCAGTACTTC	CASSLRGQGMETQYF
TRBV2	.	.	TRBJ2-3	TGTGCCAGCAGCCCTAGGGGCTCGACAGATACGCAGTATTTT	CASSPRGSTDTQYF
TRBV30	.	TRBD1	TRBJ2-7	TGTGCCTGGACAGGGGGCCTCGAGCAGTACTTC	CAWTGGLEQYF
TRBV5-1	once	.	TRBJ2-1	TGCGCCAGCACCCAGGGGGGTAGCTCCTACAATGAGCAGTTCTTC	CASTQGGSSYNEQFF
TRBV21-1	.	.	TRBJ1-2	TGTGCCAGCAGCAAAAGGTCCAGGACTTATGGCTACACCTTC	CASSKRSRTYGYTF
TRBV19	.	TRBD2	TRBJ2-1	TGTGCCAGTAGTATAGATCTAGCGGGAGGGCCTTCCTACAATGAGCAGTTCTTC	CASSIDLAGGPSYNEQFF
TRBV5-6	.	.	TRBJ2-1	TGTGCCAGCAGCCTCTCGGGAGATGAGCAGTTCTTC	CASSLSGDEQFF
TRBV5-1	few	.	TRBJ2-7	TGCGCCAGCAGCTTGGACAGGGAACACGAGCAGTACTTC	CASSLDREHEQYF
TRBV2	once	.	TRBJ1-5	TGTGCCAGCAGCCTCCCCGACACTGATCAGCCCCAGCATTTT	CASSLPDTDQPQHF
TRBV5-1	once	.	TRBJ2-7	TGCGCCAGCAGCTTGGGGGTGGGGCCCGCGATGGACGAGCAGTACTTC	CASSLGVGPAMDEQYF
TRBV28	few	.	TRBJ1-2	TGTGCCAGCAGTTCTCTCAACCACATCTATGGCTACACCTTC	CASSSLNHIYGYTF
TRBV28	.	TRBD1	TRBJ2-5	TGTGCCAGCAGTTTCAGGACAGGGAAAGTCGAGACCCAGTACTTC	CASSFRTGKVETQYF
TRBV28	.	TRBD1	TRBJ1-3	TGTGCCAGCAGTGTCCGACAGGGGGGCTCTGGAAACACCATATATTTT	CASSVRQGGSGNTIYF
TRBV7-9	.	TRBD2	TRBJ2-1	TGTGCCAGCAGCTTAAGGTTCGGCGGGGGGGCCCCCTACAATGAGCAGTTCTTC	CASSLRFGGGAPYNEQFF
TRBV7-9	.	.	TRBJ1-1	TGTGCCAGCAGCATACAAACGAACACTGAAGCTTTCTTT	CASSIQTNTEAFF
TRBV11-3	.	.	TRBJ2-6	TGTGCCACCCACTCTGGGGCCAACGTCCTGACTTTC	CATHSGANVLTF
TRBV30	.	TRBD1	TRBJ1-1	TGTGCCTGGAGAACAGGGGTGAACACTGAAGCTTTCTTT	CAWRTGVNTEAFF
TRBV4-2	.	TRBD2	TRBJ2-5	TGTGCCAGCAGCCAAGAACTAGCGGGGATACAAGAGACCCAGTACTTC	CASSQELAGIQETQYF
TRBV6-1	.	TRBD1	TRBJ2-7	TGTGCCAGCAGTGATTCGACAGGGAAGTACTTC	CASSDSTGKYF
TRBV4-2	.	.	TRBJ2-7	TGTGCCAGCAGCCAGCGGGGGCGCTCGAGCTCCTACGAGCAGTACTTC	CASSQRGRSSSYEQYF
TRBV7-8	.	.	TRBJ2-7	TGTGCCAGCACCAAAGGGGGAGGGACTTCCCCCTACGAGCAGTACTTC	CASTKGGGTSPYEQYF
TRBV27	.	.	TRBJ2-3	TGTGCCAGCAGTATCCGACTAGATGGAACAGATACGCAGTATTTT	CASSIRLDGTDTQYF
TRBV7-9	.	TRBD1	TRBJ2-3	TGTGCCAGCAGCTCAGCCCGGACAGGGCAAGATACGCAGTATTTT	CASSSARTGQDTQYF
TRBV6-5	.	.	TRBJ1-5	TGTGCCAGCAGTCTCGACAGTTTTAGCAATCAGCCCCAGCATTTT	CASSLDSFSNQPQHF
TRBV5-5	once	.	TRBJ1-1	TGTGCCAGCAGCTTGTACTTTGGGGCGAACACTGAAGCTTTCTTT	CASSLYFGANTEAFF
TRBV4-1	.	.	TRBJ2-2	TGCGCCAGCAGCCCCCGCGGACAGCTAAACACCGGGGAGCTGTTTTTT	CASSPRGQLNTGELFF
TRBV6-5	.	.	TRBJ1-2	TGTGCCAGCAGCGGGGAGGGAAACTATGGCTACACCTTC	CASSGEGNYGYTF
TRBV15	few	TRBD2	TRBJ2-1	TGTGCCACCAGCACCCAGTGGGGCGGGAGCTACAATGAGCAGTTCTTC	CATSTQWGGSYNEQFF